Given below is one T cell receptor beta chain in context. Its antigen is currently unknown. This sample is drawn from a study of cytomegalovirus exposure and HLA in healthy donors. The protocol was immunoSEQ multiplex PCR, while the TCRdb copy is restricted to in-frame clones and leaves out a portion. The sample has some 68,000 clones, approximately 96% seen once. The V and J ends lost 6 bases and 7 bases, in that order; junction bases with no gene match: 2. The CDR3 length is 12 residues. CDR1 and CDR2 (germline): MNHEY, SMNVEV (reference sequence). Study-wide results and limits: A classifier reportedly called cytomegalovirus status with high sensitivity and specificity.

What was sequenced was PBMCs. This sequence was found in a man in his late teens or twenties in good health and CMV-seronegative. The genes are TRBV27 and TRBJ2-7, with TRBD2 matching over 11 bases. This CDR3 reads CASSLAGGEQYF. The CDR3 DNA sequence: TGTGCCAGCAGCCTAGCGGGAGGTGAGCAGTACTTC.